This note documents a single T cell receptor beta chain sequence. Its antigen is not known. The V gene's germline CDR1 is SGDLS and CDR2 YYNGEE. CDR3 length equals 14 residues. V shed 0 bases, J shed 3 bases, and the junction held 1 base outside the gene matches. The sample comes from a study of T cells in Graves' hyperthyroidism and ophthalmopathy. Overall study results and limits: Most expanded thyroid clonotypes above 0.001 also appeared in blood.

Patients between 18 and 65 years old had hyperthyroidism, newly diagnosed and lasting under 2 months. RNA transcripts gave rise to amplified TCR beta CDR3 regions. Initially, a first-round RT-PCR of the TCR CDR3 employed the HTBI primer set. TCRdb called the multiplex PCR reads again in MiXCR, with one record for every CDR3 protein. The table has around 580,000 distinct CDR3 sequences, around 15% seen once. This TCR was sampled from a woman under 30 with Graves' hyperthyroidism. Sequenced sample: blood. The gene calls are TRBV9 and TRBJ2-5, with 8 bases aligning to TRBD2. The DNA for the CDR3 is TGTGCCAGCAGCGTAGGGACTAGCAAAGAGACCCAGTACTTC. Encoded protein: CASSVGTSKETQYF.